The text below deals with one T cell receptor beta chain. Its antigen remains unidentified. The sample holds no much larger clone one base away, and base qualities are not on file. The data belong to a study of shared clonotypes between healthy human individuals (TCRdb year 2020). About the investigation overall: Three men and a couple of women, aged 18 to 49 years, made up the cohort. For each donor, CD4 naive and CD4 memory were each run on three plates, CD8 naive on two plates, and CD8 memory on one plate. The study deeply sequenced blood TCR repertoires of several healthy adults to estimate repertoire size and the extent of clonotype sharing between individuals. Libraries were prepared and TCR repertoires were sequenced by different laboratories using diverse techniques, in order to increase sequencing depth and limit assay-specific biases. Per donor, leukapheresis produced somewhere between about 0.8 and 9.5 billion PBMCs. Overall study results and their limits: Pairwise subsampling indicated that sequencing depth was expected to affect the degree of clonotype sharing among donors. Even with the large sequencing depth, rarefaction of the sorted-subset datasets indicated that sequencing was incomplete. About 4.5% of naive CD4, 3% to 4% of naive CD8, 2.3% of memory CD4, and 0.4% of memory CD8 clonotypes were shared across four donors. Sampling was limited to blood, and TCR repertoires in tissue likely differ from TCR repertoires in blood. Because the study included only a small number of donors, the genetic and exposure-history diversity represented was limited. Clonotypes shared by all four sorted-subset donors showed higher generation probabilities than non-shared clonotypes. Naive subsets generally had larger estimated clonotype richness than memory subsets did.

Using the deep immunoSEQ assay, TCR CDR3 regions were amplified from genomic DNA by multiplex PCR. Extracted genomic DNA from each cell subset was distributed evenly across all wells of several immunoSEQ 96-well plates, and each plate was treated as a replicate. For sorted subsets, each replicate PCR was loaded with approximately 0.2 ug genomic DNA, equivalent to 25,000 to 35,000 T cell genomes. Purified libraries were measured with a Qubit 3.0 fluorometer, size-checked on a Bioanalyzer 2100, and measured again with the KAPA Library Quantification kit. Every immunoSEQ 96-well plate was sequenced on a separate single-read 150-cycle Illumina NextSeq 550 flow cell. On the authors' methods: Because the immunoSEQ output included only junctional sequences and no quality scores, the filtering could not be the same as the filtering used for full-length reads. To assign V/J genes and CDR3, sequences were annotated using PyIR, a Python wrapper for IgBLAST v1.9, with IMGT germline references. Reads were filtered out if the reads had weak V/J assignments (E-value above 1e-6), no CDR3, stop codons, out-of-frame junctions, or ambiguous translated residues. V3J clonotypes were defined as sequences sharing an identical inferred V gene, J gene, and CDR3 amino acid sequence. Percentage overlap between repertoires was computed as shared unique clonotypes divided by the size of the smaller repertoire. Three approaches were used to assess repertoire richness: RTK rarefaction, the Chao1 estimator, and Recon v2.1 estimates of unobserved clonotypes. Generation probabilities for all TCRbeta clonotypes obtained by the gDNA method from a handful of donors were computed using OLGA. Entries here come from immuneACCESS through TCRdb and include only in-frame sequences with V and J called. Some clones fail to appear in such tables; in the studies checked, an unresolved V gene covers under half of the shortfall, and the cause of the remainder is unknown. The V and J calls and the clone size are those of that table, but D and trimming were determined from the DNA. The sample table lists 2,100,000 or so clones, approximately 94% of them with a count of one. Approximately 0.13% of the sample rests with the top ten.

The junction carries 9 bases between V and J, which are trimmed by 1 base and 4 bases respectively. The germline V gene supplies CDR1 SGHVS and CDR2 FQNEAQ. Reading from cysteine to phenylalanine, the CDR3 counts 14 amino acids. Only the CDR3 DNA is retained, 42 bases long and in frame from the first base. The donors were healthy, HIV-negative adults who had no recently reported acute infections or vaccinations. All donors were Caucasian adults living in Nashville, Tennessee, USA. CD4+ T cells were enriched by magnetic negative selection, after which naive cells were positively selected on CD45RA and the negative fraction was taken as the memory subset. Blood was collected by leukapheresis, and PBMCs were isolated by Ficoll-Histopaque density gradient centrifugation and then cryopreserved in liquid nitrogen vapor phase. Analytical flow cytometry was used to check the purity and quantity of every magnetically sorted T cell population. Genomic DNA was isolated from every sorted fraction and measured by UV absorbance on a Nanodrop 2000c.

The sequence was collected from a man between 18 and 35 years old in good health. Sequencing was carried out using naive CD4+ T cells sorted from blood. What this sample's cell subset or site label stands for: CD45RA+ positively selected. In this chain, TRBV7-8 is recombined with TRBJ2-3; the D gene cannot be resolved reliably. The DNA sequence is as follows: TGTGCCAGCAGCTTAGTTGGAGCTTCAGATACGCAGTATTTT. It translates as CASSLVGASDTQYF.